These 20 T cell receptor beta chains originate from one sample sequenced in a study of T cell responses to AZD1222 COVID-19 vaccine. TCRdb keeps only in-frame clones here, not all; method: immunoSEQ multiplex PCR. In the table there are 150,000 or so clones, 80% to 95% of which are singletons. This material consisted of peripheral blood, taken on day 0 of AZD1222 vaccination. These receptors all stem from an adult in good health.

This chain uses TRBV19 with TRBJ1-1; D is undetermined. Trimming took 5 bases from V and 2 from J, leaving 15 bases between them. The CDR3 loop spans 15 amino acids. Germline CDR1 LNHDA, CDR2 SQIVND (reference sequence). The CDR3 loop is CASSSPEAGNTEAFF. The DNA for the CDR3 is TGTGCCAGTAGTTCCCCGGAGGCGGGCAACACTGAAGCTTTCTTT.

This clone was counted between two and nine times. The chain carries TRBV28 and TRBJ1-5; D might be TRBD1 (5 bases). Germline CDR1 MDHEN, CDR2 SYDVKM. The CDR3 runs 16 residues. Trimming removed 4 bases at V and 5 bases at J, with 18 bases between. The CDR3 DNA sequence: TGTGCCAGCAGTTACACATCAGGGACCGTCGATCAGCCCCAGCATTTT. Its translation is CASSYTSGTVDQPQHF.

J is TRBJ1-5 and V is TRBV28; D is uncertain. Trimming took 1 base from V and 6 from J, leaving 13 bases between them. The CDR3 totals 15 residues. Germline CDR1 reads MDHEN; CDR2 reads SYDVKM. Here the CDR3 reads CASSLSQAKGQPQHF. CDR3 in DNA: TGTGCCAGCAGTTTATCGCAGGCCAAGGGTCAGCCCCAGCATTTT.

J is TRBJ2-1 and V is TRBV18, with TRBD1 matching 7 bases. The CDR3 spans 15 residues. From germline, CDR1 is KGHSH and CDR2 LQKENI. J gave up 0 bases and V 6 bases, and 5 bases lay outside the gene matches. As DNA, the CDR3 is TGTGCCAGCTCCCCCGGGACAGTCTCCTACAATGAGCAGTTCTTC. Translating gives CASSPGTVSYNEQFF.

This clone was observed once. CDR3 sequence: CASSLDRDNGYTF. The CDR3 nucleotides are TGCGCCAGCAGCTTGGACAGGGATAATGGCTACACCTTC. The chain uses TRBV5-1 and TRBJ1-2, with D perhaps TRBD1 (6 bases). The CDR3 is 13 residues long. V was trimmed by 0 bases and J by 6 bases, leaving 9 bases between them. The germline gives CDR1 SGHRS, CDR2 YFSETQ.

The V call is TRBV10-2, the J call TRBJ2-7; 10 positions agree with TRBD2. Germline V lookup: CDR1 WSHSY, CDR2 SAAADI. The CDR3 runs 13 residues. With V trimmed by 2 bases and J by 9 bases, 4 bases remained unmatched. The CDR3 is CASSETSGAGQYF. The DNA of the CDR3 is TGCGCCAGCAGTGAGACTAGCGGGGCGGGGCAGTACTTC.

The chain carries TRBV7-2 and TRBJ2-1; D gene unclear. The CDR3 spans 15 residues. Trimming took off 2 bases at V and 8 bases at J, with 16 bases between the two ends. Per germline, CDR1 SGHTA and CDR2 FQGNSA. The CDR3 spells CASSLQASVEDEQFF. For the CDR3, the DNA is TGTGCCAGCAGCTTACAAGCGTCTGTAGAGGATGAGCAGTTCTTC.

The rearrangement uses TRBV29-1 and TRBJ2-2; no clear D gene. The germline V and J ends were trimmed by 8 bases and 3 bases, with 10 bases remaining between them. Germline loops: CDR1 SQVTM, CDR2 ANQGSEA. The CDR3 is made up of 12 amino acids. The DNA for the CDR3 is TGCAGCCTTACAACGGACACCGGGGAGCTGTTTTTT. Amino acid sequence: CSLTTDTGELFF.

The chain carries TRBV20-1 and TRBJ2-7; weak D call: TRBD2 (6 bases). CDR1 and CDR2 from the germline V gene are DFQATT and SNEGSKA (reference sequence). The CDR3 sequence is 16 residues long. V dropped 3 bases and J dropped 0 bases, with 18 bases sitting between them. CDR3 DNA: TGCAGTGCTAGTTCCCTTCCGGGACTCAACTCCTACGAGCAGTACTTC. As protein: CSASSLPGLNSYEQYF.

This chain joins TRBV2 and TRBJ1-6, with 7 bases lining up with TRBD1. Germline CDR1 reads SNHLY; CDR2 reads FYNNEI. J lost 7 bases, V lost 6 bases, and 3 bases had no gene match. The CDR3 is 13 residues long. The chain's CDR3 is CASRETGNSPLHF. The CDR3 DNA reads as TGTGCCAGCAGGGAGACAGGGAATTCACCCCTCCACTTT.

The chain couples TRBV7-9 to TRBJ2-5; D is undetermined. This CDR3 spans 15 amino acids. V dropped 0 bases and J dropped 0 bases, with 8 bases sitting between them. CDR1 is SEHNR and CDR2 is FQNEAQ in the germline V gene (reference sequence). In DNA form, the CDR3 reads TGTGCCAGCAGCTTAGCAGGTCAGAACCAAGAGACCCAGTACTTC. Translation gives CASSLAGQNQETQYF.

The chain couples TRBV7-2 to TRBJ2-7, with 8 positions matching TRBD2. From germline, CDR1 is SGHTA and CDR2 FQGNSA. CDR3 length equals 16 residues. V was pared by 4 bases and J by 3 bases, with 11 bases of the junction left unmatched. CDR3 region: CASSSPRGGGFYEQYF. In DNA, the CDR3 is TGTGCCAGCAGCTCCCCTCGGGGCGGGGGGTTCTACGAGCAGTACTTC.

This sequence joins TRBV6-1 and TRBJ1-1; unclear D gene. The CDR3 has 12 amino acids. V was pared by 3 bases and J by 1 base, with 3 bases between. Germline V CDR1 and CDR2: MNHNS, SASEGT. The CDR3 nucleotides read TGTGCCAGCAGTGAGAGGAACACTGAAGCTTTCTTT. It encodes CASSERNTEAFF.

This chain connects TRBV29-1 to TRBJ2-1; 10 bases agree with TRBD2. The germline V gene encodes CDR1 SQVTM and CDR2 ANQGSEA. V shed 6 bases and J 7 bases; nucleotides not matched to a gene: 18. This CDR3 has 17 residues. CDR3 protein: CSVDPFEASGRGNEQFF. The DNA of the CDR3 is TGCAGCGTAGACCCCTTCGAGGCTAGCGGGAGAGGAAATGAGCAGTTCTTC.

The V gene is TRBV7-9, the J gene TRBJ1-4; D is uncertain. Trimming pared 8 bases from V and 7 bases from J, leaving 11 bases between. The CDR3 loop spans 12 amino acids. Looked up from germline, CDR1 is SEHNR and CDR2 is FQNEAQ (reference sequence). CDR3: CASSTVGEKLFF. Written as DNA, the CDR3 is TGTGCCAGCTCAACGGTGGGTGAAAAACTGTTTTTT.

This clone was seen once. The V and J genes are TRBV27 and TRBJ2-7; D gene unclear. The CDR3 contains 12 residues. The V gene lost 8 bases and the J gene lost 3 bases, with 11 bases spanning the gap. The V gene's germline CDR1 is MNHEY and CDR2 SMNVEV (reference sequence). CDR3 sequence reads: CASGQSHYEQYF. The CDR3 DNA reads as TGTGCCAGCGGGCAGAGCCACTACGAGCAGTACTTC.

The sample holds one count of this clone. As DNA, the CDR3 is TGTGCCAGCGCGGGAGACAGGGGAAACTATGGCTACACCTTC. It codes for CASAGDRGNYGYTF. This chain links TRBV7-9 with TRBJ1-2, with 8 positions matching TRBD1. This CDR3 comprises 14 residues. The V segment lost 8 bases and the J segment 2 bases; nucleotides outside the gene matches: 7. The germline gives CDR1 SEHNR, CDR2 FQNEAQ (reference sequence).

This chain connects TRBV5-5 to TRBJ2-5; D possibly corresponds to TRBD1 (6 bases). This CDR3 is built from 14 residues. Germline CDR1 is SGHKS and CDR2 is YYEKEE (reference sequence). V was cut by 2 bases and J by 5 bases, with 13 bases left in between. This CDR3 reads CASSLAGDGETQYF. The CDR3 DNA follows: TGTGCCAGCAGCTTAGCAGGGGACGGGGAGACCCAGTACTTC.

The chain is built from TRBV11-2 and TRBJ2-4; D call uncertain. This CDR3 region has 14 residues. CDR1 is SGHAT and CDR2 is FQNNGV in the germline V gene. The V end was cut by 1 base, the J end by 1 base, with 5 bases between. For the CDR3, the DNA is TGTGCCAGCAGCTTAGCGGTTGCCAAAAACATTCAGTACTTC. This gives the protein CASSLAVAKNIQYF. The full variable domain, with the rest looked up from reference TRBV11-2 and TRBJ2-4, is EAGVAQSPRYKIIEKRQSVAFWCNPISGHATLYWYQQILGQGPKLLIQFQNNGVVDDSQLPKDRFSAERLKGVDSTLKIQPAKLEDSAVYLCASSLAVAKNIQYFGAGTRLSVL.

V gene TRBV2 combines with J gene TRBJ2-7; D may be TRBD2 (5 bases). The germline V gene encodes CDR1 SNHLY and CDR2 FYNNEI. Trimming left V 6 bases short and J 4 bases short, with 10 bases between. The CDR3 has 12 residues. As DNA, the CDR3 is TGTGCCAGCAGCGCGGACTGGTACGAGCAGTACTTC. It specifies CASSADWYEQYF.